The sequence of this T cell receptor beta chain was determined in a study of blood T cell repertoires in COVID-19. Germline CDR1 and CDR2: SGHDN and FVKESK. The CDR3 length is 15 residues. The V gene end was trimmed by 4 bases and the J gene end by 3 bases; junction bases not matched to a gene: 7. TCRdb's copy holds only in-frame clones and misses some; the assay was immunoSEQ multiplex PCR. The table shows about 220,000 clones, with 70% to 90% occurring only once. Sequencing used PBMCs or T cells enriched from blood (not recorded which). The rearrangement links TRBV14 to TRBJ1-1, with 8 bases lining up with TRBD1. The TCR sequence derives from a woman aged 45 to 65 with acute COVID-19. DNA of the CDR3: TGTGCCAGCAGCCCCCTGACAGGGGTTGACACTGAAGCTTTCTTT. Translation gives CASSPLTGVDTEAFF.